Following are 23 T cell receptor beta chains from one sample sequenced in a study of T cell repertoires in cytomegalovirus infection. Each CDR3 protein gets one entry after TCRdb re-called the reads with MiXCR. The table lists approximately 500,000 distinct CDR3 sequences, about 11% of them singletons. Sequenced: PBMCs. These receptor sequences come from a human donor in good health (CMV status not recorded). Some clones in this sample may be carry-over from other donors' samples.

In this sample, this clonotype turned up a few times. V usage is TRBV2 and J usage is TRBJ1-2; 7 bases line up with TRBD1. CDR3 length equals 13 residues. V dropped 8 bases and J dropped 4; count of bases not matched to a gene: 7. Per the germline V gene, CDR1 is SNHLY and CDR2 is FYNNEI. The CDR3 nucleotides are TGTGCCAGCCTTGAGGGGACAGCCTATGGCTACACCTTC. It codes for CASLEGTAYGYTF.

This clonotype was observed many times. The rearrangement links TRBV5-4 to TRBJ2-3, with 11 bases fitting TRBD2. V dropped 6 bases and J dropped 0; count of bases not matched to a gene: 15. Germline assignment: CDR1 SGHNT and CDR2 YYREEE (reference sequence). The CDR3 contains 19 residues. The CDR3 is CASIEGRTSGSGSTDTQYF. The CDR3 coding sequence is TGTGCCAGCATCGAGGGTCGAACTAGCGGGAGTGGAAGCACAGATACGCAGTATTTT.

The rearrangement links TRBV11-3 to TRBJ2-2, with 9 bases lining up with TRBD2. The J segment lost 7 bases and the V segment lost 3 bases, leaving 9 bases of the junction unmatched. The germline gives CDR1 SGHNT, CDR2 YENEEA. This CDR3 spans 16 amino acids. The CDR3 DNA follows: TGTGCCAGCAGCTTTACCCAAGCGGGAGGATACGGGGAGCTGTTTTTT. Its translation is CASSFTQAGGYGELFF.

In its sample, this clonotype was seen many times. The V call is TRBV12-3 or TRBV12-4, the J call TRBJ1-2; no firm D call. The CDR3 has 12 amino acids. V was clipped by 2 bases and J by 4 bases, with 5 bases between them. CDR3 in DNA: TGTGCCAGCAGTTTATTTGGCTATGGCTACACCTTC. It translates to CASSLFGYGYTF.

This clonotype was counted many times. V and J are TRBV7-6 and TRBJ2-1; 13 bases line up with TRBD2. V shed 7 bases and J 4 bases; nucleotides not matched to a gene: 4. In germline, CDR1 is SGHVS, CDR2 FNYEAQ. There are 15 residues in the CDR3. The DNA of the CDR3 is TGTGCCAGCACCACGACTAGCGGGGGGTACAATGAGCAGTTCTTC. Protein: CASTTTSGGYNEQFF.

DNA of the CDR3: TGCAGTGCTAGACGCAGGGGTTTACCTTATGGCTACACCTTC. This codes for CSARRRGLPYGYTF. The rearrangement joins TRBV20-1 to TRBJ1-2, with a tentative D call TRBD1 (6 bases). Trimming removed 2 bases from V and 5 bases from J, with 15 bases in between. This CDR3 is 14 amino acids long. The V gene's germline CDR1 is DFQATT and CDR2 SNEGSKA (reference sequence).

The sample holds many counts of this clonotype. This chain links TRBV4-1 with TRBJ1-1, with D uncertain. Germline CDR1 and CDR2: MGHRA and YSYEKL. Deletions cut 3 bases from V and 6 bases from J, with 11 bases between. The CDR3 is made up of 13 amino acids. CDR3 region: CASSHEGFPEAFF. CDR3 DNA sequence: TGCGCCAGCAGCCATGAAGGGTTCCCTGAAGCTTTCTTT.

J is TRBJ2-2 and V is TRBV29-1; D unclear. This CDR3 contains 13 residues. Germline-derived CDR1 and CDR2 are SQVTM and ANQGSEA. Deletions cut 1 base from V and 2 bases from J, with 5 bases between. CDR3 nucleotides: TGCAGCGTTGAAGCGGGCAACACCGGGGAGCTGTTTTTT. Translated, it gives CSVEAGNTGELFF.

The gene calls are TRBV18 and TRBJ2-7; 8 bases are a match to TRBD2. The CDR3 is 17 amino acids. Germline V lookup: CDR1 KGHSH, CDR2 LQKENI. V dropped 3 bases and J dropped 1; count of bases not matched to a gene: 11. CDR3 sequence: CASSPPQRLAGSYEQYF. DNA of the CDR3: TGTGCCAGCTCACCCCCCCAGCGGCTAGCGGGTTCCTACGAGCAGTACTTC.

This clonotype was picked up many times. The chain carries TRBV6-1 and TRBJ1-2; TRBD1 matches at 8 bases. Trimming cost V 6 bases and J 8 bases; bases outside gene matches: 23. The CDR3 covers 18 residues. Germline V CDR1 and CDR2: MNHNS, SASEGT. The CDR3 loop reads CASSPGTTSGRGPSGYTF. In DNA, the CDR3 is TGTGCCAGCAGCCCTGGGACCACTTCTGGCAGGGGGCCCTCCGGCTACACCTTC.

Note on this clonotype: This may arise from a read error, as a much more abundant clone is one base away. The chain employs TRBV19 and TRBJ1-4; possibly TRBD1 for D (6 bases). CDR3 length equals 16 residues. Per the germline V gene, CDR1 is LNHDA and CDR2 is SQIVND (reference sequence). The V end was cut by 8 bases, the J end by 9 bases, with 25 bases between. For the CDR3, the DNA is TGTGCCAGTCGAGAGCGAACCAGGGGAGATCGGAAAAAACTGTTTTTT. It translates to CASRERTRGDRKKLFF.

This clonotype appeared many times. This rearrangement joins TRBV7-9 to TRBJ2-5, with D unclear. This CDR3 comprises 13 residues. V was pared by 1 base and J by 3 bases, with 6 bases between. CDR1 is SEHNR and CDR2 is FQNEAQ in the germline V gene (reference sequence). Written as DNA, the CDR3 is TGTGCCAGCAGCTTAGTTAGAGAAGAGACCCAGTACTTC. Its protein is CASSLVREETQYF.

The sample holds many counts of this clonotype. CDR3 protein: CASSQSGLNQPQHF. In nucleotides, the CDR3 is TGTGCCAGCAGCCAAAGCGGGCTTAATCAGCCCCAGCATTTT. The chain has TRBV3-1 and TRBJ1-5, with D unclear. Trimming pared 2 bases from V and 4 bases from J, leaving 9 bases between. The CDR3 extends over 14 amino acids. Per the germline V gene, CDR1 is LGHDT and CDR2 is YNNKEL (reference sequence). Variable domain in full (rest from reference TRBV3-1 and TRBJ1-5): DTAVSQTPKYLVTQMGNDKSIKCEQNLGHDTMYWYKQDSKKFLKIMFSYNNKELIINETVPNRFSPKSPDKAHLNLHINSLELGDSAVYFCASSQSGLNQPQHFGDGTRLSIL.

The rearrangement uses TRBV28 and TRBJ1-2; maybe TRBD1 (5 bases). Germline loops: CDR1 MDHEN, CDR2 SYDVKM. The CDR3 runs to 14 residues. Trimming removed 6 bases at V and 1 base at J, with 12 bases between. CDR3 sequence (DNA): TGTGCCAGCAGAGGGGAACAGTTTAACTATGGCTACACCTTC. It encodes CASRGEQFNYGYTF.

This clonotype was counted between two and nine times. The chain links TRBV12-5 to TRBJ1-1; no firm D call. Trimming took 7 bases from V and 6 from J, leaving 15 bases between them. Germline V CDR1 and CDR2: LGHNT, FRNRAP. The CDR3 sequence is 13 residues long. This CDR3 reads CASDSLGRPEAFF. CDR3 nucleotide sequence: TGTGCTAGTGATTCCTTGGGGAGACCTGAAGCTTTCTTT. Supplemented by reference TRBV12-5 and TRBJ1-1, the full variable domain reads DARVTQTPRHKVTEMGQEVTMRCQPILGHNTVFWYRQTMMQGLELLAYFRNRAPLDDSGMPKDRFSAEMPDATLATLKIQPSEPRDSAVYFCASDSLGRPEAFFGQGTRLTVV.

This clonotype occurred many times. The chain carries TRBV5-6 and TRBJ2-1, with D tentatively TRBD1 (5 bases). With 3 bases removed from V and 7 bases from J, the gap between germline ends came to 14 bases. Germline CDR1 and CDR2: SGHDT and YYEEEE. The length of the CDR3 is 14 residues. CDR3 DNA sequence: TGTGCCAGCAGCTGGACACTGGCGGAGAATGAGCAGTTCTTC. Translating gives CASSWTLAENEQFF.

This clonotype showed up many times. The CDR3 DNA reads TGTGCCAGCAGACCCATCCGGACACCAAACACCGGGGAGCTGTTTTTT. As protein: CASRPIRTPNTGELFF. V usage is TRBV7-9 and J usage is TRBJ2-2; perhaps TRBD1 as D (5 bases). CDR3 size: 16 residues. V gave up 6 bases and J gave up 2 bases, with 16 bases separating them. Germline V lookup: CDR1 SEHNR, CDR2 FQNEAQ (reference sequence).

This clonotype was found a few times. This chain connects TRBV20-1 to TRBJ2-4; 9 nucleotides align to TRBD2. The CDR3 runs 19 residues. Germline V lookup: CDR1 DFQATT, CDR2 SNEGSKA (reference sequence). Unmatched junction bases numbered 14, after V lost 1 base and J lost 1 base. This CDR3 reads CSARGKVSGREEAKNIQYF. The CDR3 region has the DNA TGCAGTGCTAGAGGGAAAGTTAGCGGGAGAGAGGAGGCCAAAAACATTCAGTACTTC.

The table lists this clonotype with many counts. The chain joins TRBV12-3 or TRBV12-4 to TRBJ2-2; 8 positions agree with TRBD2. Losses at the gene ends were 8 bases for V and 1 base for J; bases not matched to a gene: 3. The CDR3 runs 14 residues. The CDR3 spells CASRLARNTGELFF. The DNA of the CDR3 is TGTGCCAGCCGACTAGCGCGGAACACCGGGGAGCTGTTTTTT.

This clonotype has at least ten counts. The chain combines TRBV6-1 with TRBJ1-2, with D unresolved. V lost 5 bases to trimming and J lost 3 bases, with 13 bases between them. Germline CDR1 and CDR2: MNHNS and SASEGT. The CDR3 extends over 14 amino acids. CDR3 loop: CASSYRELDYGYTF. CDR3 DNA: TGTGCCAGCAGTTATAGGGAATTGGACTATGGCTACACCTTC.

The table lists this clonotype with a few counts. The chain carries TRBV6-1 and TRBJ2-5; unclear D gene. The germline gives CDR1 MNHNS, CDR2 SASEGT. The V gene lost 4 bases and the J gene lost 2 bases, with 8 bases spanning the gap. The CDR3 spans 13 residues. CDR3 sequence: CASSGNWQETQYF. CDR3 DNA: TGTGCCAGCAGTGGAAACTGGCAAGAGACCCAGTACTTC.

Ten or more counts support this clonotype. This chain links TRBV7-8 with TRBJ1-4; no clear D gene. The length of the CDR3 is 16 residues. Germline V gene lookup returns CDR1 SGHVS and CDR2 FQNEAQ. The V and J ends lost 0 bases and 1 base respectively, with 9 bases between them. The CDR3 is CASSLAPLLTNEKLFF. DNA of the CDR3: TGTGCCAGCAGCTTAGCCCCCCTCCTAACTAATGAAAAACTGTTTTTT. The complete variable domain, with remaining parts taken from reference TRBV7-8 and TRBJ1-4, reads GAGVSQSPRYKVAKRGQDVALRCDPISGHVSLFWYQQALGQGPEFLTYFQNEAQLDKSGLPSDRFFAERPEGSVSTLKIQRTQQEDSAVYLCASSLAPLLTNEKLFFGSGTQLSVL.

This clonotype was detected a few times. The chain combines TRBV29-1 with TRBJ2-3; 10 nucleotides agree with TRBD2. Germline CDR1 is SQVTM and CDR2 is ANQGSEA. The CDR3 spans 13 residues. V was pared by 6 bases and J by 1 base, with 1 base of the junction left unmatched. For the CDR3, the DNA is TGCAGCGTCGGGACTAGCGGCACAGATACGCAGTATTTT. Translation: CSVGTSGTDTQYF.